The rows below give T cell receptor beta chains drawn from one sample of a study of PD-1 blockade in classical Hodgkin lymphoma. Libraries were prepared by immunoSEQ multiplex PCR; TCRdb keeps only in-frame clonotypes and omits some of them. There are approximately 100,000 clones in the sample; approximately 90% occur only once, and under 8% lies in the top ten. The sample here was peripheral blood mononuclear cells (PBMCs), taken before the second cycle of nivolumab. The source of these receptors is a human donor with classical Hodgkin lymphoma. CDR3s include the opening cysteine and the closing phenylalanine or tryptophan. The order of the fields is D gene, J gene, clone size, CDR3 length, V gene, CDR3 DNA, CDR3 protein. The D gene is left open where the match is weak. Clone size is shown for a subset of rows, as once, few, many or a class of expanded clone.

D gene: TRBD1
J gene: TRBJ1-1
clone size: .
CDR3 length: 16
V gene: TRBV19
CDR3 DNA: TGTGCCAGTAGTACTGGACAGGATTGGATGAACACTGAAGCTTTCTTT
CDR3 protein: CASSTGQDWMNTEAFF

D gene: .
J gene: TRBJ1-1
clone size: once
CDR3 length: 12
V gene: TRBV15
CDR3 DNA: TGTGCCACCAGCAGGTCCGGGCTTGAAGCTTTCTTT
CDR3 protein: CATSRSGLEAFF

D gene: TRBD1
J gene: TRBJ1-4
clone size: .
CDR3 length: 17
V gene: TRBV19
CDR3 DNA: TGTGCCAGTAACCTGAGGGGGACAGATTCAACTAATGAAAAACTGTTTTTT
CDR3 protein: CASNLRGTDSTNEKLFF

D gene: .
J gene: TRBJ2-1
clone size: .
CDR3 length: 8
V gene: TRBV20-1
CDR3 DNA: TGCAGTGCAAGAGAGCAGTTCTTC
CDR3 protein: CSAREQFF

D gene: .
J gene: TRBJ2-7
clone size: .
CDR3 length: 17
V gene: TRBV21-1
CDR3 DNA: TGTGCCAGCAGCAAATGTAGGTTCTACGCGAGCTCCTACGAGCAGTACTTC
CDR3 protein: CASSKCRFYASSYEQYF

D gene: .
J gene: TRBJ2-1
clone size: .
CDR3 length: 14
V gene: TRBV7-9
CDR3 DNA: TGTGCCAGCAGCGTCTTCGGCTCCTACAATGAGCAGTTCTTC
CDR3 protein: CASSVFGSYNEQFF

D gene: .
J gene: TRBJ1-1
clone size: .
CDR3 length: 16
V gene: TRBV4-3
CDR3 DNA: TGCGCCAGCAGCCAAGATTTAGACAGATTGAACACTGAAGCTTTCTTT
CDR3 protein: CASSQDLDRLNTEAFF

D gene: TRBD2
J gene: TRBJ2-7
clone size: .
CDR3 length: 15
V gene: TRBV7-2
CDR3 DNA: TGTGCCAGCAGCCCGCGACTAGCGGGGGCCTACGAGCAGTACTTC
CDR3 protein: CASSPRLAGAYEQYF

D gene: .
J gene: TRBJ1-5
clone size: .
CDR3 length: 15
V gene: TRBV6-1
CDR3 DNA: TGTGCCAGCAGTGAATCAGGGGCCTACAATCAGCCCCAGCATTTT
CDR3 protein: CASSESGAYNQPQHF

D gene: .
J gene: TRBJ1-3
clone size: few
CDR3 length: 10
V gene: TRBV7-9
CDR3 DNA: TGTGCCAGCAGCTTACGCTCCATATATTTT
CDR3 protein: CASSLRSIYF

D gene: .
J gene: TRBJ2-7
clone size: .
CDR3 length: 14
V gene: TRBV30
CDR3 DNA: TGTGCCTGGAGTGGGGGGGCAGGGGACCACGAGCAGTACTTC
CDR3 protein: CAWSGGAGDHEQYF

D gene: TRBD1
J gene: TRBJ2-7
clone size: .
CDR3 length: 15
V gene: TRBV11-2
CDR3 DNA: TGTGCCAGCAGCTTACGGCTGGGACAGGGGGCGTTCCCCCCCTTC
CDR3 protein: CASSLRLGQGAFPPF

D gene: .
J gene: TRBJ2-1
clone size: .
CDR3 length: 12
V gene: TRBV30
CDR3 DNA: TGTGCCTGGAGTGGTCTCTCGGATGAGCAGTTCTTC
CDR3 protein: CAWSGLSDEQFF

D gene: .
J gene: TRBJ2-2
clone size: once
CDR3 length: 17
V gene: TRBV4-3
CDR3 DNA: TGCGCCAGCAGCCAAGGTTTACGGGGGCAGGACACCGGGGAGCTGTTTTTT
CDR3 protein: CASSQGLRGQDTGELFF

D gene: .
J gene: TRBJ1-6
clone size: .
CDR3 length: 16
V gene: TRBV28
CDR3 DNA: TGTGCCAGCAGTTACGGGGGGGGCTCCTATAATTCACCCCTCCACTTT
CDR3 protein: CASSYGGGSYNSPLHF

D gene: TRBD2
J gene: TRBJ2-2
clone size: .
CDR3 length: 14
V gene: TRBV28
CDR3 DNA: TGTGCCAGCGCGACTAGCGTCGACACCGGGGAGCTGTTTTTT
CDR3 protein: CASATSVDTGELFF

D gene: .
J gene: TRBJ1-5
clone size: .
CDR3 length: 13
V gene: TRBV7-3
CDR3 DNA: TGTGCCAGCAGCCGGGACAGCAATCAGCCCCAGCATTTT
CDR3 protein: CASSRDSNQPQHF